This TCR beta chain was identified during a study of T cell clones after liver transplantation. Across the whole study: Post-transplant blood was tracked for graft-donor-reactive T cell clones identified in a pre-transplant mixed lymphocyte reaction. Three of the eight recipients were HCV-positive; the rest had non-autoimmune, non-viral transplant indications.

Profiled with immunoSEQ multiplex PCR; TCRdb holds only in-frame clones, not every one. Here the sample spans 45,000 to 60,000 clones, less than 75% being singletons. There are 18 residues in the CDR3. The ends lost 0 bases at V and 6 bases at J; junction bases unmatched: 12. Germline CDR1 and CDR2: LNHNV and YYDKDF (reference sequence). The sequencing used CD4+ T cells from blood, collected at the 22-month timepoint. The genes are TRBV15 and TRBJ2-2; 8 nucleotides agree with TRBD1. This TCR was sampled from a human patient who received a liver transplant. Some T cells may arise from the graft donor. This CDR3 is CATSRDASGQGVAGELFF. The CDR3 nucleotides read TGTGCCACCAGCAGAGATGCCTCCGGACAGGGCGTCGCCGGGGAGCTGTTTTTT.